The following is a T cell receptor beta chain sequence with its context. No antigen is known for it. The sample originates from a study of PD-1 blockade in classical Hodgkin lymphoma. General observations from the study: Individuals initiating nivolumab under 1 year after ASCT were excluded.

Time point indicated: cycle 4 day 1 (C4D1), after more than 5 weeks of nivolumab. Exposure to brentuximab vedotin varied, and each patient had relapsed following autologous stem cell transplantation. Best overall response was complete response, partial response or progressive disease in these relapsed/refractory classical Hodgkin lymphoma patients. Profiling relied on immunoSEQ multiplex PCR, and the TCRdb table lists in-frame clones only, not all of them. In the table there are roughly 100,000 clones, about 92% of which are singletons. The CDR3 consists of 14 residues. V was pared by 7 bases and J by 0 bases, with 12 bases between. Germline CDR1 and CDR2: SGHTA and FQGNSA.

This TCR was sampled from a human donor with classical Hodgkin lymphoma. The material was peripheral blood mononuclear cells (PBMCs), obtained before the fourth cycle of nivolumab. This chain joins TRBV7-2 and TRBJ1-2; D call uncertain. CDR3 region: CASTQPPTNYGYTF. The CDR3 DNA sequence: TGTGCCAGCACCCAACCCCCTACTAACTATGGCTACACCTTC.